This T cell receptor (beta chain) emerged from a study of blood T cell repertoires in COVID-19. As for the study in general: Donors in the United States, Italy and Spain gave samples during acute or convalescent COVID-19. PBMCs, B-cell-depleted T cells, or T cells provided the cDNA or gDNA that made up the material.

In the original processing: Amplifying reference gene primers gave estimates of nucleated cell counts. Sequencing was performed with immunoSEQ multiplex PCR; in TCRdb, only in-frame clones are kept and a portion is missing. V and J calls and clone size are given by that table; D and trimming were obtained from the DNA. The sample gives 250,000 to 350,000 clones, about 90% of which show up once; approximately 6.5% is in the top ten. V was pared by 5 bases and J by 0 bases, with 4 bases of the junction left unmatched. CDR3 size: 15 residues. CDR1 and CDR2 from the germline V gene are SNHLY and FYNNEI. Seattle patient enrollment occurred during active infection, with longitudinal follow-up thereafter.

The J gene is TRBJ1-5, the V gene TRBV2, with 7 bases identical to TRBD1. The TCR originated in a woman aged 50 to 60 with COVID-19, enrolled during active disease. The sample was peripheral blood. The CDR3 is CASSRQGLSNQPQHF. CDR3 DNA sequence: TGTGCCAGCAGTCGACAGGGTCTTAGCAATCAGCCCCAGCATTTT.